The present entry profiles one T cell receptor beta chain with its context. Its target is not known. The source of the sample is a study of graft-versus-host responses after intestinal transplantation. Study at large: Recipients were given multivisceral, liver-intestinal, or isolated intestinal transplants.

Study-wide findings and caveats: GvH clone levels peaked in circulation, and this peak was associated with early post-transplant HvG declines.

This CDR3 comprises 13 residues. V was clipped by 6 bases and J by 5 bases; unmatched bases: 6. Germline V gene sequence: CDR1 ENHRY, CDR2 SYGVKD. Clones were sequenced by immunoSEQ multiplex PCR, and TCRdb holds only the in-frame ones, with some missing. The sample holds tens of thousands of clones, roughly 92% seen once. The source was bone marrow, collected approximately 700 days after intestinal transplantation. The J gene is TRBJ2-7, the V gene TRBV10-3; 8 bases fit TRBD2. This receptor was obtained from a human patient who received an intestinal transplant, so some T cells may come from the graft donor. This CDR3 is CAISPGLEDEQYF. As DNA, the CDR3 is TGTGCCATCAGCCCGGGACTAGAGGACGAGCAGTACTTC.